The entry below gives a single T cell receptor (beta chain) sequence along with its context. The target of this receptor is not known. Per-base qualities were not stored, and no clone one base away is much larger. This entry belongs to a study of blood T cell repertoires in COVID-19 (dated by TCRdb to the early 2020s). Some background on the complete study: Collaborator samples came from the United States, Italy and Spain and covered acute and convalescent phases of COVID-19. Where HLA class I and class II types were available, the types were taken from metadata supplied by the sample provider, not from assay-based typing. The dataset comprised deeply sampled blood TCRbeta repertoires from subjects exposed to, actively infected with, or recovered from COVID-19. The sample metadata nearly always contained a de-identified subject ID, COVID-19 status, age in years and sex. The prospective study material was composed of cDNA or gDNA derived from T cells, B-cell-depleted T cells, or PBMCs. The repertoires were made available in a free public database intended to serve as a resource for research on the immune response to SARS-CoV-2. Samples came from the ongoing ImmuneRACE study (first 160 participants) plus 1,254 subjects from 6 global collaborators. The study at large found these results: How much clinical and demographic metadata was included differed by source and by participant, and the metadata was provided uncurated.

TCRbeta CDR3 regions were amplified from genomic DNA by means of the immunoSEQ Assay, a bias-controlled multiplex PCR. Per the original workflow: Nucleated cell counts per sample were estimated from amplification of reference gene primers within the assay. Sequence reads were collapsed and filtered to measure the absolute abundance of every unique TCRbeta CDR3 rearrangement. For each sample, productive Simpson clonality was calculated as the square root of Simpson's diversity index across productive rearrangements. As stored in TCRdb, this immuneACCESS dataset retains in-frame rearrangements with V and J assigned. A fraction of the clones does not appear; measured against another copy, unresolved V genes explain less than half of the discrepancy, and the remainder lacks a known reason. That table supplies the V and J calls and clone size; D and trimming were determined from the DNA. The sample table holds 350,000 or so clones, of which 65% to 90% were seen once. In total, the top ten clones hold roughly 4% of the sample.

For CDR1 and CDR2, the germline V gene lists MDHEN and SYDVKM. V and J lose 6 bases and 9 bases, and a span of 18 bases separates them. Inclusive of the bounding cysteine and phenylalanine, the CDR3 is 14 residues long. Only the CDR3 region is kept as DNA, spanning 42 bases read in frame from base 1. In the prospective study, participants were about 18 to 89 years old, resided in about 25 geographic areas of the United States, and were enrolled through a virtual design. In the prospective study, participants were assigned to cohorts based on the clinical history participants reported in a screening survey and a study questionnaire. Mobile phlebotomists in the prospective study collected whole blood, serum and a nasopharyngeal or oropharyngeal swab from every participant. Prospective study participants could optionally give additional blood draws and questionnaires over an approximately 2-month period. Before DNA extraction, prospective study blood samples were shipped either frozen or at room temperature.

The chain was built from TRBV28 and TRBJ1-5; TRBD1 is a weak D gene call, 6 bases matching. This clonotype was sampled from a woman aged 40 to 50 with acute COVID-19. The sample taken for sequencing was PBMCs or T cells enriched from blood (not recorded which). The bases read TGTGCCAGCAGCCCTGCACAGGGCTCGCGGCCCCAGCATTTT. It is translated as CASSPAQGSRPQHF.